This T cell receptor beta chain emerged from a study of post-analysis software for immune sequencing data (dated by TCRdb to 2015 to 2017). At the level of the whole study: Relapsing-remitting, secondary progressive and progressive-relapsing multiple sclerosis were recorded as disease courses, and subtype annotation was lacking for some patients. The patient repertoires were set against approximately 10 previously published healthy control repertoires from donors whose ages ranged from 6 to 25 years. A subset of samples was prepared in parallel using single-end sample barcoding, then pooled and co-amplified after Illumina adapter ligation. Points the paper makes about the study in general: Strong co-clustering of samples prepared in the same batch was shown by direct clustering with F measure, prompting a batch-effect correction. The control group was slightly older than the multiple sclerosis patient group. Significantly higher frequencies in patients than in controls were found for about five TRBV segments, including TRBV5-6, TRBV5-1 and TRBV20-1. Multiple sclerosis patients had significantly lower normalized Chao1 diversity than controls, a result that suggests substantial peripheral T-cell clonal expansion.

CDR1 and CDR2, looked up from the germline V gene, are MGHDK and SYGVNS. The CDR3 holds 13 amino acids from the cysteine to the phenylalanine. Kept here is only the CDR3 DNA, which spans 39 bases and is read in frame from base 1. The V and J ends are trimmed by 4 bases and 2 bases, leaving 8 bases between them. This clonotype was detected a few times. The specificity of this receptor is unknown. Per-base quality was not reported, and no clone a single base away is much larger than it. Receptor libraries were prepared by PCR. Instrument on record: Illumina HiSeq 2500. Unique molecular identifiers were incorporated into TCR beta cDNA libraries to reduce PCR and sequencing biases. Per 1 to 10 million input T cells, approximately 500,000 cDNA molecules were obtained, such that each molecule approximated one T cell. The patient libraries were prepared and sequenced with the same protocol used for the earlier healthy control dataset. Samples belonging to the same batch were prepared together, multiplexed and sequenced on a shared HiSeq lane. As for the authors' bioinformatics: Raw barcoded reads were processed with MIGEC, discarding single-read molecular identifier groups before consensus assembly and CDR3 extraction. Clonotype tables were post-analysed with VDJtools, and diversity was normalized by down-sampling all datasets to the smallest sample size. Repertoire overlap clustering matched CDR3 amino acid but not nucleotide sequences to correct batch-related cross-sample contamination. Starting from the raw public reads, TCRdb applied fastp trimming at Q25, assembled clones with MiXCR and retained in-frame beta chains. Identical CDR3 proteins give one entry, which carries the most common genes and DNA. The V and J calls reflect TCRdb's pipeline rather than the authors' work. Recorded for this sample are 700,000 to 800,000 distinct CDR3 sequences; 25% to 30% of them occurred a single time. 0.55% to 0.65% of the sample is in the top ten clones.

TCR beta repertoires were profiled from peripheral blood of some 13 young patients with multiple sclerosis to demonstrate the VDJtools post-analysis software. The patients with multiple sclerosis were children and adolescents between about 6 and 16 years of age. The chain was built from TRBV25-1 and TRBJ1-1; no D gene is confidently identified. Sequenced sample: blood. This receptor was identified in a girl aged 10-17 years with multiple sclerosis. In nucleotides, the sequence is TGTGCCAGCAGTGGTCAGACCAACACTGAAGCTTTCTTT. Translated, this gives CASSGQTNTEAFF.